The 10 T cell receptor beta chains below all came from one sample that was sequenced in a study of shared T cell receptors in the human thymus (dated by TCRdb to the early 2020s). To prepare the library, the immunoSEQ multiplex PCR assay was applied. The table comes from immuneACCESS by way of TCRdb, which keeps in-frame sequences with V and J called. Part of the clones is missing from these tables; in studies checked, under half for an unresolved V gene and the rest for unknown reasons. Counted in this sample were over 650,000 clones; 87% of them appeared once. 0.0094% of the sample is taken by the ten largest. These data were likewise used in another study, on human thymus T cells.

Sequencing was done on a sample of thymocytes. The source is a boy under two years old with a congenital heart defect. Donor details come from another sample of the same person, matched by shared clones.

This clone turned up a few times. V and J are TRBV10-3 and TRBJ1-1; 8 positions agree with TRBD1. This CDR3 region has 12 residues. Germline CDR1 reads ENHRY; CDR2 reads SYGVKD. The V and J ends lost 10 bases and 6 bases, in that order; junction bases with no gene match: 7. CDR3 in amino acids: CATKTGGAEAFF. The CDR3, as DNA: TGTGCCACCAAAACAGGGGGTGCTGAAGCTTTCTTT.

This chain connects TRBV30 to TRBJ2-3; 8 nucleotides agree with TRBD1. The junction had 1 base not matched to a gene; V was cut back by 2 bases and J by 3 bases. The CDR3 has 13 residues. Germline V lookup: CDR1 GTSNPN, CDR2 SVGIG (reference sequence). The CDR3 DNA is TGTGCCTGGAGTCACAGGGGGACAGATACGCAGTATTTT. Translation: CAWSHRGTDTQYF.

The chain links TRBV19 to TRBJ2-7; TRBD1 matches at 8 bases. The germline V gene has CDR1 LNHDA and CDR2 SQIVND (reference sequence). V was clipped by 3 bases and J by 3 bases; unmatched bases: 10. The CDR3 is 16 amino acids. The DNA for the CDR3 is TGTGCCAGTAGTATTAGACCGGGACAGGCAATCTACGAGCAGTACTTC. This gives the protein CASSIRPGQAIYEQYF.

This clone has only a few counts. The chain has TRBV19 and TRBJ2-7; D might be TRBD1 (6 bases). Germline V gives CDR1 LNHDA, CDR2 SQIVND (reference sequence). CDR3 length equals 14 residues. Trimming removed 10 bases at V and 9 bases at J, with 25 bases between. The CDR3 spells CATSRTAGPRGQYF. The CDR3 DNA reads as TGTGCCACCAGCAGGACAGCAGGGCCGCGAGGGCAGTACTTC.

The chain carries TRBV28 and TRBJ2-7; a possible D gene is TRBD1 (6 bases). This CDR3 comprises 18 residues. Germline CDR1 is MDHEN and CDR2 is SYDVKM. V was cut by 5 bases and J by 4 bases, with 27 bases left in between. The CDR3 reads CASSPRPVGTTERYEQYF. The CDR3 DNA sequence: TGTGCCAGCAGTCCCCGTCCCGTCGGGACAACTGAGAGGTACGAGCAGTACTTC.

The chain carries TRBV7-2 and TRBJ2-3; 10 positions agree with TRBD2. Germline V CDR1 and CDR2: SGHTA, FQGNSA. This CDR3 has 18 residues. J was trimmed by 6 bases and V by 1 base; bases with no gene match: 13. DNA of the CDR3: TGTGCCAGCAGCTTAGTAAGCGGGGGGGCCGAGGGGAGCGATACGCAGTATTTT. Its translation: CASSLVSGGAEGSDTQYF. Supplemented by reference TRBV7-2 and TRBJ2-3, the full variable domain reads GAGVSQSPSNKVTEKGKDVELRCDPISGHTALYWYRQSLGQGLEFLIYFQGNSAPDKSGLPSDRFSAERTGGSVSTLTIQRTQQEDSAVYLCASSLVSGGAEGSDTQYFGPGTRLTVL.

CDR3 nucleotide sequence: TGTGCTAGTGGTTTGGACCAGGTAGAGCACGGAGATACGCAGTATTTT. Protein product: CASGLDQVEHGDTQYF. The chain links TRBV12-5 to TRBJ2-3; D remains unclear. CDR1 and CDR2 from the germline V gene are LGHNT and FRNRAP. The CDR3 contains 16 residues. The ends were cut back, 1 base at V and 5 bases at J, with 16 bases in the middle.

In nucleotides, the CDR3 is TGTGCCAGCAGCCTCCCCCCGACAGGATTTAACACTGAAGCTTTCTTT. Protein sequence: CASSLPPTGFNTEAFF. The chain joins TRBV28 to TRBJ1-1, with D possibly TRBD1 on 6 matching bases. Trimming left V 6 bases short and J 2 bases short, with 19 bases between. From germline, CDR1 is MDHEN and CDR2 SYDVKM. CDR3 length equals 16 residues.

The CDR3 protein is CASSSRRLGGSLNTQYF. The CDR3 DNA sequence: TGTGCCAGCAGTTCACGGCGGCTGGGCGGGAGTCTGAATACGCAGTATTTT. The V gene is TRBV27, the J gene TRBJ2-3; 7 positions agree with TRBD2. V shed 4 bases and J 7 bases; nucleotides not matched to a gene: 17. Germline loops: CDR1 MNHEY, CDR2 SMNVEV (reference sequence). The CDR3 covers 17 residues.

The genes are TRBV5-4 and TRBJ2-7, with 8 positions matching TRBD2. Germline V lookup: CDR1 SGHNT, CDR2 YYREEE (reference sequence). Trimming took 4 bases from V and 3 from J; bases not matched to a gene: 24. The CDR3 is 20 residues long. The CDR3 nucleotides read TGTGCCAGCAGCCAGAACCCTGCGAAACTCGGGAGGGCCCACAACTACGAGCAGTACTTC. This translates into CASSQNPAKLGRAHNYEQYF. Variable domain in full (rest from reference TRBV5-4 and TRBJ2-7): ETGVTQSPTHLIKTRGQQVTLRCSSQSGHNTVSWYQQALGQGPQFIFQYYREEENGRGNFPPRFSGLQFPNYSSELNVNALELDDSALYLCASSQNPAKLGRAHNYEQYFGPGTRLTVT.